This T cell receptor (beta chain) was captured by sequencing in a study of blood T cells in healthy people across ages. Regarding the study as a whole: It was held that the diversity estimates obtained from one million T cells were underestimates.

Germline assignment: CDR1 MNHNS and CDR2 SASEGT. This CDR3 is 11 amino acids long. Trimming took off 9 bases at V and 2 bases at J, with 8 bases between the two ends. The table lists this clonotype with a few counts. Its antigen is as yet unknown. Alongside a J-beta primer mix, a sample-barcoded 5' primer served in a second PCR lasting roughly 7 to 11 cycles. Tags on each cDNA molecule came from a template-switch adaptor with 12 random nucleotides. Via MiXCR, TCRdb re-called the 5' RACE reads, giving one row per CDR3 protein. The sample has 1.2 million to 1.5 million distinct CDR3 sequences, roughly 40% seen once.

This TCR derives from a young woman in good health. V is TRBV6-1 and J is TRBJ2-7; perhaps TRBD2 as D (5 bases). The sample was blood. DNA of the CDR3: TGTGCCAGTGGAGGAGCCTACGAGCAGTACTTC. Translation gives CASGGAYEQYF.